Presented here are 27 T cell receptor beta chains from one specimen sequenced in a study of cytotoxic CD8 clonotypes in ibrutinib-treated CLL. Generated by immunoSEQ multiplex PCR, the TCRdb table keeps only in-frame clones and is missing some. The table shows roughly 330,000 clones, with 60% to 80% occurring only once. The sequencing here drew on PBMCs, taken after 36 months of ibrutinib treatment. The origin of the receptors is a human donor with chronic lymphocytic leukemia.

This clone was seen more than once but under ten times. This sequence joins TRBV5-4 and TRBJ1-2, with 9 positions matching TRBD1. V shed 3 bases and J 3 bases; nucleotides not matched to a gene: 3. The CDR3 covers 14 residues. Germline V lookup: CDR1 SGHNT, CDR2 YYREEE (reference sequence). The CDR3 DNA is TGTGCCAGCAGCTGGAGGACAGGGGACTATGGCTACACCTTC. Protein product: CASSWRTGDYGYTF.

This clone was detected only a few times. The chain employs TRBV28 and TRBJ2-1; TRBD2 agrees at 7 bases. The germline V gene has CDR1 MDHEN and CDR2 SYDVKM. The CDR3 sequence is 11 residues long. Trimming cost V 6 bases and J 15 bases; bases outside gene matches: 8. The DNA of the CDR3 is TGTGCCAGCAGCCAAGGACTAGTTATGTTCTTC. This codes for CASSQGLVMFF.

The V gene is TRBV10-3, the J gene TRBJ2-3; 8 nucleotides line up with TRBD2. Germline V gives CDR1 ENHRY, CDR2 SYGVKD. The CDR3 extends over 15 amino acids. V shed 10 bases and J 9 bases; nucleotides not matched to a gene: 18. In nucleotides, the CDR3 is TGTGCCACCGGGAGGGTAGCGGGGCCCGGGGGGACGCAGTATTTT. Protein sequence: CATGRVAGPGGTQYF.

CDR3 in amino acids: CASSPGQSSYEQYF. CDR3 coding DNA: TGTGCCAGCAGCCCCGGACAGTCTTCCTACGAGCAGTACTTC. The chain carries TRBV11-3 and TRBJ2-7; possible D gene TRBD1, 6 bases. This CDR3 comprises 14 residues. Per the germline V gene, CDR1 is SGHNT and CDR2 is YENEEA. Deletions cut 5 bases from V and 1 base from J, with 12 bases between. Full variable domain (missing parts from reference TRBV11-3 and TRBJ2-7): EAGVVQSPRYKIIEKKQPVAFWCNPISGHNTLYWYLQNLGQGPELLIRYENEEAVDDSQLPKDRFSAERLKGVDSTLKIQPAELGDSAVYLCASSPGQSSYEQYFGPGTRLTVT.

J is TRBJ2-3 and V is TRBV5-1, with TRBD2 identical over 11 bases. Germline-derived CDR1 and CDR2 are SGHRS and YFSETQ. CDR3 size: 17 residues. Germline trimming cut 4 bases from V and 2 bases from J; bases unmatched to any gene: 9. CDR3 loop: CASSHRRLAGNTDTQYF. The CDR3 bases are TGCGCCAGCAGCCACCGCCGACTAGCGGGGAACACAGATACGCAGTATTTT.

This clone was recorded a few times. In nucleotides, the CDR3 is TGTGCCAGCAGCGGCCTAGACAGGGTGCATCAGCCCCAGCATTTT. Its translation is CASSGLDRVHQPQHF. The chain combines TRBV9 with TRBJ1-5, with TRBD1 matching 7 bases. V was pared by 3 bases and J by 5 bases, with 8 bases of the junction left unmatched. CDR3 length: 15 residues. The V gene's germline CDR1 is SGDLS and CDR2 YYNGEE.

The chain couples TRBV6-6 to TRBJ2-7; perhaps TRBD2 as D (5 bases). Germline V gives CDR1 MNHNY, CDR2 SVGAGI (reference sequence). Trimming removed 0 bases from V and 4 bases from J, with 16 bases in between. CDR3 length equals 16 residues. The CDR3 spells CASSYSTRGTVYEQYF. CDR3 DNA sequence: TGTGCCAGCAGTTACTCGACCCGGGGTACGGTTTACGAGCAGTACTTC.

This chain connects TRBV4-1 to TRBJ2-2; weak D call: TRBD1 (6 bases). The CDR3 length is 14 residues. V was cut by 2 bases and J by 6 bases, with 10 bases left in between. CDR1 is MGHRA and CDR2 is YSYEKL in the germline V gene. The DNA for the CDR3 is TGCGCCAGCAGCCAAACAGGGTATTCCGGGGAGCTGTTTTTT. Amino acids: CASSQTGYSGELFF.

This clone was observed once. The CDR3 sequence: CASSRRPNEQYF. DNA of the CDR3: TGTGCCAGTAGTCGGAGACCGAACGAGCAGTACTTC. V is TRBV19 and J is TRBJ2-7; D gene uncertain. Germline-derived CDR1 and CDR2 are LNHDA and SQIVND (reference sequence). V shed 5 bases and J shed 5 bases, with 10 bases lying between them. The CDR3 is 12 residues long. Looking up the rest from reference TRBV19 and TRBJ2-7 gives the full variable domain: DGGITQSPKYLFRKEGQNVTLSCEQNLNHDAMYWYRQDPGQGLRLIYYSQIVNDFQKGDIAEGYSVSREKKESFPLTVTSAQKNPTAFYLCASSRRPNEQYFGPGTRLTVT.

Only a few counts were recorded for this clone. This chain uses TRBV15 with TRBJ2-3; perhaps TRBD1 as D (5 bases). The V gene's germline CDR1 is LNHNV and CDR2 YYDKDF (reference sequence). V was trimmed by 0 bases and J by 6 bases, leaving 16 bases between them. This CDR3 has 16 amino acids. CDR3 in amino acids: CATSRDDSYRMDTQYF. The CDR3 bases are TGTGCCACCAGCAGAGATGACAGCTATCGGATGGATACGCAGTATTTT.

Comment on this clone: Distinct nucleotide sequences in the sample also encode this CDR3. The chain has TRBV5-1 and TRBJ1-2; weak D call: TRBD1 (5 bases). Between the trimmed V and J ends, which lost 4 bases and 8 bases, there was a span of 12 bases. The CDR3 covers 12 residues. Germline CDR1 SGHRS, CDR2 YFSETQ. The CDR3 DNA reads as TGCGCCAGCAGCCCGGGGGGGTACGGCTACACCTTC. This sequence encodes CASSPGGYGYTF.

J is TRBJ2-6 and V is TRBV27; perhaps TRBD2 as D (5 bases). The germline V gene encodes CDR1 MNHEY and CDR2 SMNVEV (reference sequence). The ends were cut back, 3 bases at V and 0 bases at J, with 6 bases in the middle. CDR3 length: 15 amino acids. In DNA, the CDR3 is TGTGCCAGCAGTTTTCGGGGCTCTGGGGCCAACGTCCTGACTTTC. Its protein product is CASSFRGSGANVLTF. Drawing the rest from reference TRBV27 and TRBJ2-6, the complete variable domain is EAQVTQNPRYLITVTGKKLTVTCSQNMNHEYMSWYRQDPGLGLRQIYYSMNVEVTDKGDVPEGYKVSRKEKRNFPLILESPSPNQTSLYFCASSFRGSGANVLTFGAGSRLTVL.

V and J are TRBV5-4 and TRBJ1-1; D gene ambiguous. Germline-derived CDR1 and CDR2 are SGHNT and YYREEE (reference sequence). This CDR3 spans 15 amino acids. V was shortened by 0 bases and J by 3 bases, with 12 bases between the two germline ends. The DNA of the CDR3 is TGTGCCAGCAGCTTGGAGTCGAGCGGCTACACTGAAGCTTTCTTT. It encodes CASSLESSGYTEAFF.

This clone was observed a few times. The CDR3 nucleotides read TGTGCCAGTAGTATTAATGGACAGGGAGAAAAACTGTTTTTT. Translated, it gives CASSINGQGEKLFF. The chain is built from TRBV19 and TRBJ1-4, with 8 nucleotides matching TRBD1. Trimming took 3 bases from V and 8 from J; bases not matched to a gene: 5. From germline, CDR1 is LNHDA and CDR2 SQIVND (reference sequence). The CDR3 contains 14 residues. The full variable domain, its missing parts supplied by reference TRBV19 and TRBJ1-4, is DGGITQSPKYLFRKEGQNVTLSCEQNLNHDAMYWYRQDPGQGLRLIYYSQIVNDFQKGDIAEGYSVSREKKESFPLTVTSAQKNPTAFYLCASSINGQGEKLFFGSGTQLSVL.

This clone occurred a few times. The rearrangement uses TRBV18 and TRBJ2-7; 7 bases map to TRBD1. This CDR3 contains 15 residues. The germline gives CDR1 KGHSH, CDR2 LQKENI. V shed 1 base, J shed 1 base, and the junction held 4 bases outside the gene matches. CDR3 coding DNA: TGTGCCAGCTCACCACGACAGGGTGTATCCTACGAGCAGTACTTC. Translating it yields CASSPRQGVSYEQYF.

V gene TRBV11-3 combines with J gene TRBJ1-1; the D gene is possibly TRBD1 (6 bases). V lost 5 bases, J lost 3 bases, and 13 bases lay in between. CDR3 length: 14 residues. Germline V gene sequence: CDR1 SGHNT, CDR2 YENEEA. CDR3: CASSTRGEDTEAFF. The CDR3 DNA sequence: TGTGCCAGCAGCACTAGGGGGGAAGACACTGAAGCTTTCTTT.

The gene calls are TRBV6-5 and TRBJ2-7; tentatively, D is TRBD1 or TRBD2 (6 bases each). There are 15 residues in the CDR3. CDR1 and CDR2 from the germline V gene are MNHEY and SVGAGI. V was trimmed by 2 bases and J by 6 bases, leaving 17 bases between them. The CDR3 reads CASSYTLGGLAEQYF. The CDR3 bases are TGTGCCAGCAGTTACACGTTGGGGGGCCTCGCCGAGCAGTACTTC.

This sequence joins TRBV5-6 and TRBJ2-3; TRBD1 is a possible D gene (6 bases). From germline, CDR1 is SGHDT and CDR2 YYEEEE. CDR3 size: 12 residues. V dropped 4 bases and J dropped 10 bases, with 13 bases sitting between them. The CDR3 is CASSQQGGAQYF. In DNA form, the CDR3 reads TGTGCCAGCAGCCAACAGGGTGGGGCGCAGTATTTT.

A few counts support this clone. The J gene is TRBJ1-2, the V gene TRBV19, with D perhaps TRBD1 (6 bases). CDR3 length equals 15 residues. The germline CDR1 and CDR2 sequences are LNHDA and SQIVND (reference sequence). The ends were cut back, 5 bases at V and 4 bases at J, with 17 bases in the middle. CDR3 amino acids: CASSVVGLGAYGYTF. Written as DNA, the CDR3 is TGTGCCAGTAGTGTTGTGGGCCTGGGGGCCTATGGCTACACCTTC. Supplemented by reference TRBV19 and TRBJ1-2, the full variable domain reads DGGITQSPKYLFRKEGQNVTLSCEQNLNHDAMYWYRQDPGQGLRLIYYSQIVNDFQKGDIAEGYSVSREKKESFPLTVTSAQKNPTAFYLCASSVVGLGAYGYTFGSGTRLTVV.

J is TRBJ2-7 and V is TRBV7-8; D is unresolved. The CDR3 covers 12 residues. Per germline, CDR1 SGHVS and CDR2 FQNEAQ. The ends were cut back, 2 bases at V and 5 bases at J, with 7 bases in the middle. Written as DNA, the CDR3 is TGTGCCAGCAGCTTATATAGGGACGAGCAGTACTTC. This translates into CASSLYRDEQYF. Full variable domain (outside the CDR3, taken from reference TRBV7-8 and TRBJ2-7): GAGVSQSPRYKVAKRGQDVALRCDPISGHVSLFWYQQALGQGPEFLTYFQNEAQLDKSGLPSDRFFAERPEGSVSTLKIQRTQQEDSAVYLCASSLYRDEQYFGPGTRLTVT.

The gene calls are TRBV5-1 and TRBJ2-2; TRBD2 is a possible D gene (5 bases). Germline V CDR1 and CDR2: SGHRS, YFSETQ. V gave up 4 bases and J gave up 0 bases, with 19 bases separating them. The CDR3 sequence is 18 residues long. CDR3 protein: CASSRPGRATSNTGELFF. CDR3 nucleotide sequence: TGCGCCAGCAGCCGCCCGGGAAGGGCGACGTCGAACACCGGGGAGCTGTTTTTT.

V is TRBV27 and J is TRBJ2-7; a weak D match, TRBD2 (6 bases). The V gene lost 6 bases and the J gene lost 7 bases, with 22 bases spanning the gap. The germline CDR1 and CDR2 sequences are MNHEY and SMNVEV (reference sequence). This CDR3 comprises 15 residues. CDR3 bases: TGTGCCAGCAGCCGGGACCCATCGGCCCGGGAGGAGCAGTACTTC. Residues: CASSRDPSAREEQYF.

The chain uses TRBV6-5 and TRBJ2-3; maybe TRBD2 (5 bases). The CDR3 extends over 14 amino acids. Germline V gives CDR1 MNHEY, CDR2 SVGAGI. V shed 5 bases and J shed 9 bases, with 18 bases lying between them. In nucleotides, the CDR3 is TGTGCCAGCAGTGAGTTCGGAGGATCTATAACGCAGTATTTT. Translated, it gives CASSEFGGSITQYF.

The V call is TRBV19, the J call TRBJ1-5; no firm D call. This CDR3 contains 15 residues. The germline V gene encodes CDR1 LNHDA and CDR2 SQIVND (reference sequence). V dropped 6 bases and J dropped 2 bases, with 14 bases sitting between them. The CDR3: CASSKYRGGNQPQHF. The CDR3, as DNA: TGTGCCAGTAGCAAATACCGGGGTGGCAATCAGCCCCAGCATTTT.

V usage is TRBV14 and J usage is TRBJ1-3; D gene uncertain. Deletions cut 4 bases from V and 1 base from J, with 11 bases between. In germline, CDR1 is SGHDN, CDR2 FVKESK. This CDR3 is built from 15 residues. The CDR3 is CASSLQRASGNTIYF. The CDR3 region has the DNA TGTGCCAGCAGCCTCCAGAGGGCATCTGGAAACACCATATATTTT.

This clone was counted a few times. The chain employs TRBV5-6 and TRBJ1-2, with D uncertain. Trimming shortened V by 5 bases and J by 11 bases, and 4 bases separated the two germline ends. This CDR3 has 8 amino acids. Per germline, CDR1 SGHDT and CDR2 YYEEEE. CDR3 loop: CASRRYTF. CDR3 nucleotide sequence: TGTGCCAGCAGGCGATACACCTTC.

This chain uses TRBV9 with TRBJ1-6; 9 bases line up with TRBD1. There are 19 residues in the CDR3. V lost 0 bases to trimming and J lost 0 bases; unmatched junction nucleotides: 7. Germline lookup yields CDR1 SGDLS and CDR2 YYNGEE. This CDR3 is CASSVVPGTGSSYNSPLHF. The CDR3 bases are TGTGCCAGCAGCGTAGTTCCTGGGACAGGGAGCTCCTATAATTCACCCCTCCACTTT.